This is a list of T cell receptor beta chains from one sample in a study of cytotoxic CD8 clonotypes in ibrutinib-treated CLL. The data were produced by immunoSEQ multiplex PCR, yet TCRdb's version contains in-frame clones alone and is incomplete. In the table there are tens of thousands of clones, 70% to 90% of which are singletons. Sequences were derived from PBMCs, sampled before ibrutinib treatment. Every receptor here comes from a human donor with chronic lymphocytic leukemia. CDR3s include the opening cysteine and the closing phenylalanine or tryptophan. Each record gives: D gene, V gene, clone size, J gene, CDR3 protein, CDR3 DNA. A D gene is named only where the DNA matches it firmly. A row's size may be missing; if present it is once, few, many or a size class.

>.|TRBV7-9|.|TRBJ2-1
CASSLFGGPNGEQFF
TGTGCCAGCAGCTTATTTGGAGGGCCAAACGGTGAGCAGTTCTTC
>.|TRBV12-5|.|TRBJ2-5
CASGSSTPSTQYF
TGTGCTAGTGGTTCATCCACTCCCTCAACCCAGTACTTC
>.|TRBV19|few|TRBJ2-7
CASSIGGYEQYF
TGTGCCAGCAGCATAGGGGGCTACGAGCAGTACTTC
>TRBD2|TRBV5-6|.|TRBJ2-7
CASSLETSRYEQYF
TGTGCCAGCAGCCTCGAGACTAGCCGGTACGAGCAGTACTTC
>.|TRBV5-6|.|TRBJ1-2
CASSLGPVGNYGYTF
TGTGCCAGCAGCTTGGGTCCAGTCGGTAACTATGGCTACACCTTC
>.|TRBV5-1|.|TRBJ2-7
CASSSGFLSYEQYF
TGCGCCAGCAGCTCAGGGTTTCTCTCCTACGAGCAGTACTTC
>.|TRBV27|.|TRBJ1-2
CASSLSVAFYGYTF
TGTGCCAGCAGTTTATCGGTCGCCTTCTATGGCTACACCTTC
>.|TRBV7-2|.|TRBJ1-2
CASSLQRGANYYGYTF
TGTGCCAGCAGCCTGCAGCGGGGGGCCAACTACTATGGCTACACCTTC
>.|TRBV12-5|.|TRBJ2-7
CASGLPLNGSSYEQYF
TGTGCTAGTGGTTTGCCCCTTAACGGGAGCTCCTACGAGCAGTACTTC
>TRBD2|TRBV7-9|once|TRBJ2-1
CASSRTSGPGSYNEQFF
TGTGCCAGCAGCCGGACTAGCGGACCTGGCTCCTACAATGAGCAGTTCTTC
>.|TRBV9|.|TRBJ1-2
CASSPSTGVLDYGYTF
TGTGCCAGCAGCCCTAGTACGGGGGTCTTGGACTATGGCTACACCTTC
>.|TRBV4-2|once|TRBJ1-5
CASSLRSGVGQPQHF
TGTGCCAGCAGCCTACGCTCGGGGGTGGGTCAGCCCCAGCATTTT
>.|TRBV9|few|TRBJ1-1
CASSVEGQTTEAFF
TGTGCCAGCAGCGTAGAAGGACAGACCACTGAAGCTTTCTTT
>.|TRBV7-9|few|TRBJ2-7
CASSLVSSAGQYF
TGTGCCAGCAGCTTAGTTTCTTCGGCCGGGCAGTACTTC
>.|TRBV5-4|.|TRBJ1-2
CASSLGDYGYTF
TGTGCCAGCAGCTTGGGTGACTATGGCTACACCTTC
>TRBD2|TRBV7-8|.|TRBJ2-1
CASSLGTSGSPHEQFF
TGTGCCAGCAGCTTAGGGACTAGCGGGAGCCCCCATGAGCAGTTCTTC
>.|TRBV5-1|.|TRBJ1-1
CASSLQGWGLMNTEAFF
TGCGCCAGCAGCTTACAGGGATGGGGCCTTATGAACACTGAAGCTTTCTTT
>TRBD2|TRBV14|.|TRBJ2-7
CASSQVSGLLRYEQYF
TGTGCCAGCAGCCAAGTCTCGGGACTATTGCGCTACGAGCAGTACTTC
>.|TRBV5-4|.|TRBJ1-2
CASSFGGQPNYGYTF
TGTGCCAGCAGCTTTGGAGGCCAACCTAACTATGGCTACACCTTC
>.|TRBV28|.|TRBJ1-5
CASSLGGGPQPQHF
TGTGCCAGCAGTTTAGGGGGGGGGCCTCAGCCCCAGCATTTT
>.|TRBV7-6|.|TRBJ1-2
CASSLGRQNYGYTF
TGTGCCAGCAGCTTGGGTCGTCAGAACTATGGCTACACCTTC
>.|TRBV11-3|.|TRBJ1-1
CASSHTRWNTEAFF
TGTGCCAGCAGCCACACCCGGTGGAACACTGAAGCTTTCTTT
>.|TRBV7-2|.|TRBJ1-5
CASSAGRVSAQHF
TGTGCCAGCTCCGCGGGCAGGGTATCGGCCCAGCATTTT
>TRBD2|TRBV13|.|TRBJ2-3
CASTSGRGADTQYF
TGTGCCAGCACTAGCGGGCGCGGGGCAGATACGCAGTATTTT
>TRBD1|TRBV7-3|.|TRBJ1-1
CASSLPRTGVAEAFF
TGTGCCAGCAGCTTACCCAGGACAGGGGTCGCTGAAGCTTTCTTT
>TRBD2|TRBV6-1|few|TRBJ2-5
CASRDRLASQETQYF
TGTGCCAGCAGGGACCGACTAGCAAGCCAAGAGACCCAGTACTTC
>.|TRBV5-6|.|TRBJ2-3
CASSSFGVEDTQYF
TGTGCCAGCAGCTCGTTTGGCGTTGAGGATACGCAGTATTTT
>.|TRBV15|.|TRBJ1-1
CATSIIATEAEAFF
TGTGCCACCAGCATCATAGCAACGGAAGCTGAAGCTTTCTTT
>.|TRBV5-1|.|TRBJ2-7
CASSQGMVYEQYF
TGCGCCAGCAGTCAGGGAATGGTCTACGAGCAGTACTTC
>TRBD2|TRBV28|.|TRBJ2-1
CASSETSGRVNEQFF
TGTGCCAGCAGTGAGACTAGCGGGAGAGTCAATGAGCAGTTCTTC
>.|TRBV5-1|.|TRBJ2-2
CASSATGELFF
TGCGCCAGCAGCGCGACCGGGGAGCTGTTTTTT
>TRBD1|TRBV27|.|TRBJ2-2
CASSHDRGGTGELFF
TGTGCCAGCAGTCACGACAGGGGTGGGACCGGGGAGCTGTTTTTT
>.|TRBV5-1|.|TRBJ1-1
CASSKETGSSEAFF
TGCGCCAGCAGCAAGGAAACAGGGTCAAGTGAAGCTTTCTTT
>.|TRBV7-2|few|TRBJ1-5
CASSLRGGGNQPQHF
TGTGCCAGCAGCCTCCGGGGGGGTGGCAATCAGCCCCAGCATTTT
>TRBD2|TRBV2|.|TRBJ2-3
CASSVLAGITDTQYF
TGTGCCAGCAGTGTTCTAGCGGGAATCACAGATACGCAGTATTTT
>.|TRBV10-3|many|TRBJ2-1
CATEGNSYNEQFF
TGTGCCACGGAGGGTAACTCCTACAATGAGCAGTTCTTC
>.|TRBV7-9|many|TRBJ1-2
CASSLAVANYGYTF
TGTGCCAGCAGCTTAGCCGTGGCTAACTATGGCTACACCTTC
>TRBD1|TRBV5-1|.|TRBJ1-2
CASLGTGSYGYTF
TGCGCCAGCCTGGGGACAGGATCTTATGGCTACACCTTC
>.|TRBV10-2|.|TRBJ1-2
CASSASFDHGYTF
TGCGCCAGCAGTGCGTCTTTTGATCACGGCTACACCTTC
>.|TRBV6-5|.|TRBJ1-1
CASSYAWGTEAFF
TGTGCCAGCAGTTACGCGTGGGGGACTGAAGCTTTCTTT
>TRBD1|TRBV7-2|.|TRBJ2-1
CASSLLWDRGLNEQFF
TGTGCCAGCAGCTTACTCTGGGACAGGGGGCTCAATGAGCAGTTCTTC
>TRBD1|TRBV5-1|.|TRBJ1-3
CASSSDRDGNTIYF
TGCGCCAGCAGCTCCGACAGGGATGGAAACACCATATATTTT
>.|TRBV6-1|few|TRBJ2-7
CASSGPGAPYEQYF
TGTGCCAGCAGTGGACCAGGGGCCCCCTACGAGCAGTACTTC
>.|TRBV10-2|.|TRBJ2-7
CAGEKGGECEQYF
TGCGCCGGCGAAAAAGGGGGAGAGTGCGAGCAGTACTTC
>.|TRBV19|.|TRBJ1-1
CASSKIELMGTEAFF
TGTGCCAGTAGCAAAATAGAGTTAATGGGCACTGAAGCTTTCTTT
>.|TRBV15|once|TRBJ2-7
CATSRDGPGPSYEQYF
TGTGCCACCAGCAGAGATGGTCCGGGGCCGTCCTACGAGCAGTACTTC
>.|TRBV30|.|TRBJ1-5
CAWNGPGFSNQPQHF
TGTGCCTGGAACGGACCGGGATTCAGCAATCAGCCCCAGCATTTT
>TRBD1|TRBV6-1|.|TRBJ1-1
CANSRGTGGVVAFF
TGTGCCAACTCACGGGGGACAGGGGGTGTGGTGGCTTTCTTT